The 28 T cell receptor beta chains below were found in one sample sequenced in a study of blood T cell repertoires in COVID-19. Clones were sequenced by immunoSEQ multiplex PCR, and TCRdb holds only the in-frame ones, with some missing. Here the sample spans some 190,000 clones, 84% being singletons. Sequenced sample: PBMCs or T cells enriched from blood (not recorded which). The origin of the receptors is a woman aged 25-40 years who had been exposed to COVID-19.

The gene calls are TRBV27 and TRBJ2-1; 8 bases are a match to TRBD2. This CDR3 has 14 amino acids. Trimming took 5 bases from V and 1 from J; bases not matched to a gene: 1. Germline loops: CDR1 MNHEY, CDR2 SMNVEV (reference sequence). In DNA, the CDR3 is TGTGCCAGCAGTGTAGCGGGGTCCTACAATGAGCAGTTCTTC. Protein: CASSVAGSYNEQFF.

This clone was found once. This chain joins TRBV7-2 and TRBJ2-1; D possibly corresponds to TRBD1 (6 bases). Trimming removed 3 bases from V and 5 bases from J, with 14 bases in between. The CDR3 extends over 15 amino acids. Germline V gene lookup returns CDR1 SGHTA and CDR2 FQGNSA. In nucleotides, the CDR3 is TGTGCCAGCAGCTTCGGGCGACAGGCTAACAATGAGCAGTTCTTC. Amino acids: CASSFGRQANNEQFF.

The chain uses TRBV29-1 and TRBJ2-1; 11 bases map to TRBD2. Unmatched junction bases numbered 8, after V lost 3 bases and J lost 4 bases. The germline V gene has CDR1 SQVTM and CDR2 ANQGSEA. CDR3 length: 16 residues. The CDR3 spells CSVEDSGGGHYNEQFF. CDR3 nucleotides: TGCAGCGTTGAGGATAGCGGGGGGGGACATTACAATGAGCAGTTCTTC.

The chain is built from TRBV3-1 (or the pseudogene TRBV3-2) and TRBJ1-6; D gene ambiguous. Trimming took off 4 bases at V and 1 base at J, with 8 bases between the two ends. This CDR3 spans 15 amino acids. Germline V gene data show CDR1 as LGHDT and CDR2 as YNNKEL (reference sequence). The CDR3 loop is CASSREGSYNSPLHF. The CDR3, as DNA: TGTGCCAGCAGCCGCGAGGGATCCTATAATTCACCCCTCCACTTT.

The sample holds one count of this clone. This chain uses TRBV19 with TRBJ1-6; no clear D. CDR3 length: 15 residues. CDR1 LNHDA and CDR2 SQIVND come from the germline V gene (reference sequence). V shed 6 bases and J shed 10 bases, with 19 bases lying between them. In nucleotides, the CDR3 is TGTGCCAGTAGGGAGCGACCCGGGTCGGTCTCACCCCTCCACTTT. This gives the protein CASRERPGSVSPLHF.

The J gene is TRBJ1-1, the V gene TRBV3-1 (or the pseudogene TRBV3-2); TRBD1 agrees at 8 bases. Germline V gives CDR1 LGHDT, CDR2 YNNKEL (reference sequence). The CDR3 runs to 15 residues. V gave up 3 bases and J gave up 1 base; unmatched junction bases: 4. CDR3 sequence (DNA): TGTGCCAGCAGCCATTCAGGGGGCCCGAACACTGAAGCTTTCTTT. Its translation is CASSHSGGPNTEAFF.

The CDR3 sequence: CASSYQGDGTEAFF. The CDR3 region has the DNA TGTGCCAGCAGCTACCAAGGGGATGGGACTGAAGCTTTCTTT. The rearrangement links TRBV6-6 to TRBJ1-1; the D gene is possibly TRBD1 (5 bases). This CDR3 is built from 14 residues. V gave up 6 bases and J gave up 5 bases, with 16 bases separating them. Per the germline V gene, CDR1 is MNHNY and CDR2 is SVGAGI (reference sequence).

This chain joins TRBV5-1 and TRBJ2-6, with 7 positions matching TRBD1. V shed 1 base and J 0 bases; nucleotides not matched to a gene: 4. Germline-derived CDR1 and CDR2 are SGHRS and YFSETQ. CDR3 size: 17 residues. The CDR3 sequence: CASSLTGANSGANVLTF. In DNA form, the CDR3 reads TGCGCCAGCAGCTTGACAGGGGCAAACTCTGGGGCCAACGTCCTGACTTTC.

The V gene is TRBV6-6, the J gene TRBJ2-1, with 9 bases that match TRBD1. This CDR3 is built from 16 residues. The trim removed 4 bases at V and 4 bases at J, leaving 8 bases unmatched. Looked up from germline, CDR1 is MNHNY and CDR2 is SVGAGI (reference sequence). This chain's CDR3 is CASSSTRQGEYNEQFF. CDR3 bases: TGTGCCAGCAGTTCAACACGACAGGGGGAATACAATGAGCAGTTCTTC.

This chain uses TRBV14 with TRBJ1-4; D remains unclear. CDR3 size: 14 residues. Trimming took off 5 bases at V and 5 bases at J, with 12 bases between the two ends. Germline V gene data show CDR1 as SGHDN and CDR2 as FVKESK. CDR3 coding DNA: TGTGCCAGCAGCAACAGCTACCCAAATGAAAAACTGTTTTTT. This sequence encodes CASSNSYPNEKLFF.

In DNA form, the CDR3 reads TGTGCCAGCAGCCGAACAATCCGGGACAGTTTCTCTAGCACAGATACGCAGTATTTT. Translation gives CASSRTIRDSFSSTDTQYF. The chain combines TRBV14 with TRBJ2-3; 7 bases match TRBD1. The CDR3 spans 19 residues. Germline lookup yields CDR1 SGHDN and CDR2 FVKESK. V shed 4 bases, J shed 0 bases, and the junction held 16 bases outside the gene matches.

A note on this clone: Additional DNA sequences in this sample encode the identical CDR3. V usage is TRBV24-1 and J usage is TRBJ1-5; tentative D call: TRBD1 (5 bases). The CDR3 extends over 15 amino acids. Germline CDR1 KGHDR, CDR2 SFDVKD. V was clipped by 5 bases and J by 2 bases, with 12 bases between them. CDR3 in DNA: TGTGCCACCAGTGCCGCGGGGCAGGGCAATCAGCCCCAGCATTTT. It encodes CATSAAGQGNQPQHF.

A few counts support this clone. The chain recombines TRBV18 with TRBJ1-5, with 8 positions matching TRBD1. This CDR3 contains 17 residues. Germline V gene sequence: CDR1 KGHSH, CDR2 LQKENI. Losses at the gene ends were 3 bases for V and 6 bases for J; bases not matched to a gene: 13. CDR3 coding DNA: TGTGCCAGCTCACCCGGAATCGTCCCAGGGGGCTTTCAGCCCCAGCATTTT. It yields the protein CASSPGIVPGGFQPQHF.

The chain links TRBV30 to TRBJ2-1; no reliable D call. Per germline, CDR1 GTSNPN and CDR2 SVGIG (reference sequence). This CDR3 has 13 amino acids. The V and J ends lost 4 bases and 0 bases respectively, with 7 bases between them. CDR3 DNA sequence: TGTGCCTGGAACTTCGACTCCTACAATGAGCAGTTCTTC. This translates into CAWNFDSYNEQFF.

The rearrangement links TRBV24-1 to TRBJ2-1; possibly TRBD2 for D (6 bases). The CDR3 totals 15 residues. Per germline, CDR1 KGHDR and CDR2 SFDVKD. V lost 4 bases and J 6 bases, leaving 15 bases between the germline ends. The CDR3 sequence is CATSDGTSTVNEQFF. CDR3 sequence (DNA): TGTGCCACCAGTGACGGGACTTCAACGGTCAATGAGCAGTTCTTC.

The chain has TRBV9 and TRBJ1-4; weak D call: TRBD1 (5 bases). The germline gives CDR1 SGDLS, CDR2 YYNGEE. The CDR3 runs to 16 residues. Trimming took 0 bases from V and 8 from J, leaving 17 bases between them. As DNA, the CDR3 is TGTGCCAGCAGCGTAGGAGTGGCAGGGTCCCACGAAAAACTGTTTTTT. Its translation is CASSVGVAGSHEKLFF.

The V and J genes are TRBV10-3 and TRBJ2-1; D may be TRBD2 (5 bases). CDR1 ENHRY and CDR2 SYGVKD come from the germline V gene. The germline V and J ends were trimmed by 3 bases and 5 bases, with 8 bases remaining between them. CDR3 size: 13 residues. The CDR3 DNA sequence: TGTGCCATCAGTGAACGAGCGGACAATGAGCAGTTCTTC. Its protein is CAISERADNEQFF.

The V and J genes are TRBV2 and TRBJ2-3, with D tentatively TRBD2 (5 bases). This CDR3 region has 12 residues. Germline loops: CDR1 SNHLY, CDR2 FYNNEI. The V gene lost 9 bases and the J gene lost 7 bases, with 14 bases spanning the gap. The CDR3 coding sequence is TGTGCCAGACCCCAGACGGGAAATACGCAGTATTTT. Encoded protein: CARPQTGNTQYF.

V is TRBV9 and J is TRBJ2-5; no clear D. The CDR3 extends over 12 amino acids. CDR1 and CDR2 (germline): SGDLS, YYNGEE. V lost 0 bases to trimming and J lost 7 bases, with 7 bases between them. CDR3 nucleotide sequence: TGTGCCAGCAGCGTAGACTACGGGACCCAGTACTTC. This gives the protein CASSVDYGTQYF.

This clone has a single count. V gene TRBV5-1 combines with J gene TRBJ1-2, with D tentatively TRBD1 (5 bases). V dropped 3 bases and J dropped 2 bases, with 8 bases sitting between them. The length of the CDR3 is 13 residues. Germline CDR1 SGHRS, CDR2 YFSETQ. The CDR3 DNA follows: TGCGCCAGCAGCTCGACAGAAAACTATGGCTACACCTTC. This translates into CASSSTENYGYTF.

The V gene is TRBV2, the J gene TRBJ1-6, with D possibly matching TRBD1 (5 bases). Germline assignment: CDR1 SNHLY and CDR2 FYNNEI. This CDR3 spans 16 amino acids. The germline V and J ends were trimmed by 6 bases and 6 bases, with 18 bases remaining between them. CDR3 bases: TGTGCCAGCAGCCATAAAAGTACAGGCACTAATTCACCCCTCCACTTT. Protein sequence: CASSHKSTGTNSPLHF.

The V call is TRBV29-1, the J call TRBJ2-7; TRBD1 aligns across 7 bases. J was trimmed by 6 bases and V by 4 bases; bases with no gene match: 12. Germline assignment: CDR1 SQVTM and CDR2 ANQGSEA. CDR3 length equals 14 residues. CDR3 amino acids: CSVVTQGVRIEQYF. CDR3 nucleotides: TGCAGCGTTGTCACTCAGGGGGTTCGGATCGAGCAGTACTTC.

The rearrangement joins TRBV7-9 to TRBJ1-1; D perhaps matches TRBD1 (6 bases). CDR1 SEHNR and CDR2 FQNEAQ come from the germline V gene (reference sequence). The CDR3 has 13 amino acids. With 8 bases removed from V and 3 bases from J, the gap between germline ends came to 13 bases. The DNA of the CDR3 is TGTGCCAGCCGTTGGGCAGGGGACACTGAAGCTTTCTTT. Translated: CASRWAGDTEAFF.

V usage is TRBV23-1 and J usage is TRBJ2-7; D not certain. TRBV23-1 has ORF status, its function being uncertain. V gave up 7 bases and J gave up 6 bases, with 16 bases separating them. The CDR3 covers 13 residues. The CDR3 DNA sequence: TGCGCCAGCACCCAAATCATTTTGAGCGAGCAGTACTTC. Its translation is CASTQIILSEQYF.

The chain links TRBV5-1 to TRBJ2-5; no firm D call. Germline V CDR1 and CDR2: SGHRS, YFSETQ. Trimming stripped 0 bases from V and 13 bases from J, with 19 bases between. This CDR3 is 14 amino acids long. The CDR3 DNA reads as TGCGCCAGCAGCTTGGAGCCAGGCCCAACCCCGCCGTACTTC. Translated, it gives CASSLEPGPTPPYF. Supplemented by reference TRBV5-1 and TRBJ2-5, the full variable domain reads KAGVTQTPRYLIKTRGQQVTLSCSPISGHRSVSWYQQTPGQGLQFLFEYFSETQRNKGNFPGRFSGRQFSNSRSEMNVSTLELGDSALYLCASSLEPGPTPPYFGPGTRLLVL.

The chain uses TRBV3-1 (or the pseudogene TRBV3-2) and TRBJ2-5; no firm D call. Germline V gives CDR1 LGHDT, CDR2 YNNKEL (reference sequence). V lost 1 base and J 4 bases, leaving 13 bases between the germline ends. This CDR3 comprises 15 residues. CDR3 protein: CASSQVGQPRETQYF. The CDR3 nucleotides are TGTGCCAGCAGCCAAGTTGGCCAACCCAGAGAGACCCAGTACTTC.

V is TRBV3-1 (or the pseudogene TRBV3-2) and J is TRBJ2-1; 8 positions match TRBD2. With 0 bases clipped from V and 5 bases from J, the junction kept 9 bases outside the gene matches. CDR1 is LGHDT and CDR2 is YNNKEL in the germline V gene (reference sequence). CDR3 length: 17 residues. Written as DNA, the CDR3 is TGTGCCAGCAGCCAAGACACCCGGGGGGGTCCCGACAATGAGCAGTTCTTC. Protein sequence: CASSQDTRGGPDNEQFF.

CDR3 sequence reads: CASSYLQLSEQYF. The CDR3 nucleotides are TGTGCCAGCAGTTACTTACAGCTGTCGGAGCAGTACTTC. The V gene is TRBV6-5, the J gene TRBJ2-7; D call uncertain. This CDR3 has 13 amino acids. Germline CDR1 is MNHEY and CDR2 is SVGAGI. V was shortened by 1 base and J by 7 bases, with 11 bases between the two germline ends.